The entry that follows covers one T cell receptor (beta chain) sequence. Which antigen it targets is not known. No clone much larger than this one lies a single base away; base qualities are absent. The source of the sample is a study of identical twins (dated by TCRdb to about 2016). With regard to the full study: TCR alpha and beta repertoires from monozygotic twins, unrelated adults of various ages and cord blood were deep-sequenced to test whether fetal clonotypes persist. To rule out contamination, the twin experiments were replicated at different times with different library preparation protocols.

Overall results and qualifications from the work: Because the same donors could not be followed over many years, the conclusions relied on cross-sectional statistical analysis. Compared with coincidental sharing between unrelated individuals, out-of-frame TCR alpha sequences shared between twins showed an excess of sequences with low generation probability. Abundant cord blood beta clonotypes had fewer insertions, young adult naive repertoires showed a similar but weaker trend, and memory repertoires showed no such trend. In monozygotic twins, out-of-frame TCR alpha sharing was systematically underestimated by recombination models, although the models agreed with sharing between unrelated individuals. Excess twin sharing in beta out-of-frame sequences was weaker because fewer shared sequences lowered the signal-to-noise ratio. Invariant T cells such as MAIT and iNKT could partly confound zero-insertion analyses, although diverse VJ usage argued against such confounding for most clonotypes.

Every donor in the study was a healthy Caucasian. Three pairs of female monozygotic twins, all aged roughly 18 to 29 years, were included in the twin cohort. Using Miltenyi CD45RO+ enrichment and human naive T-cell isolation kits, memory (CD45RO+) and naive T cells were isolated from PBMC. The library was made by 5' RACE. The listed sequencing device is Illumina HiSeq 2000. A universal primer binding site was introduced by template switching, and a unique molecular identifier was present in the final cDNA, enabling accurate counting of TCR cDNA molecules. Specific primers in the conserved constant-segment region were used to synthesize first-strand cDNA for the TCR alpha and beta chains. To control for contamination, each cDNA library was double barcoded with a SMART-Mk sample barcode plus Illumina barcodes. TruSeq adapter sequences and Illumina sample barcodes were added in two successive PCR steps. TCR alpha and beta cDNA libraries were sequenced on the Illumina HiSeq platform with custom primers. As for how the authors treated the data: MiGEC was used to process raw reads and extract unique molecular identifiers, and MiXCR was used to find CDR3 positions. Recombination models were inferred per individual with the repgenHMM and IGoR tools using an EM algorithm. Shared clonotypes were analyzed with the tcR package in R, and sharing was normalized by the product of cloneset sizes. To study raw recombination free of thymic and clonal selection effects, out-of-frame nonproductive sequences were analyzed. In-frame beta chains were kept once TCRdb had trimmed the public reads at Q25 with fastp and called clones with MiXCR. Rows matching on CDR3 protein sequence are summarized as one entry with the most common DNA and genes. None of the V and J calls come from the authors' own analysis; TCRdb made them. The sample yields 200,000 to 250,000 distinct CDR3 sequences; around 6.8% were counted once. 1.9% of the sample comes from the top ten.

Based on the germline V gene, the CDR1 and CDR2 sequences are SGHTA and FQGTGA. V lost 2 bases and J lost 6 bases; the stretch between them is 14 bases long. Its CDR3 holds 15 amino acids, cysteine through phenylalanine. Solely the CDR3 DNA is kept, with 45 bases framed from the first base. A further study also used this sample, focusing on yellow fever vaccine responses in identical twins. The second study also describes: The T cell response to vaccination in identical twins was reported by the authors to appear partly convergent and partly personalized. The study precisely tracked vaccine-responding T cell clones in identical twins.

The origin of this receptor is a woman aged 18-29 years in good health. The chain is made from TRBV7-3 and TRBJ2-1, with the D segment identity uncertain. The sequenced sample consisted of memory (CD45RO+) T cells sorted from blood. What the cell subset or site label conveys for this sample: CD45RO+ enriched T cells. Here is the DNA: TGTGCCAGCAGCTTATTAGCCCTAAACTCCAATGAGCAGTTCTTC. It is translated as CASSLLALNSNEQFF.